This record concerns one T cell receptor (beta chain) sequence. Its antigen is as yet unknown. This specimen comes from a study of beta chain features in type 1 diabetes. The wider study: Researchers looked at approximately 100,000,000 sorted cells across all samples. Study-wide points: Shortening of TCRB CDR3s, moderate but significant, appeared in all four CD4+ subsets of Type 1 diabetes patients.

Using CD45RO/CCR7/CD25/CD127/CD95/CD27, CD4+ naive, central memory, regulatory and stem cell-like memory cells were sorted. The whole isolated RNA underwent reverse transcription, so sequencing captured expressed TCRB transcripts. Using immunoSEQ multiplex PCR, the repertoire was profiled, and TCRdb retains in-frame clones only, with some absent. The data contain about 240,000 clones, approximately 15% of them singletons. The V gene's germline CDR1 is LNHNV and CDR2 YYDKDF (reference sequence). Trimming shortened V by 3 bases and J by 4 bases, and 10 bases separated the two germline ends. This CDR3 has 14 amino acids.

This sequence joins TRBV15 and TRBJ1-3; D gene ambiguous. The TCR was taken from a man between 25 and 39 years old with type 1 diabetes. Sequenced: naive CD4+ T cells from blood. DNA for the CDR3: TGTGCCACCAGCAGGCGGGGATTGGGAAACACCATATATTTT. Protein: CATSRRGLGNTIYF. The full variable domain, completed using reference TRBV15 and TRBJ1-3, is DAMVIQNPRYQVTQFGKPVTLSCSQTLNHNVMYWYQQKSSQAPKLLFHYYDKDFNNEADTPDNFQSRRPNTSFCFLDIRSPGLGDTAMYLCATSRRGLGNTIYFGEGSWLTVV.